The rows below give T cell receptor beta chains drawn from one sample of a study of blood T cell repertoires in COVID-19. The table came from immunoSEQ multiplex PCR; TCRdb's copy has only in-frame clones and leaves some out. The table shows roughly 270,000 clones, with roughly 90% occurring only once. Material: peripheral blood. Every receptor here comes from a man in his late teens or twenties with active or convalescent COVID-19. The CDR3 runs from the conserved cysteine through the conserved F or W.

j_call v_call cdr3_aa
TRBJ1-4 TRBV19 CASSTGTANEKLFF
TRBJ2-3 TRBV5-1 CASSSGTSGTDTQYF
TRBJ1-1 TRBV5-4 CASSLGRTNTEAFF
TRBJ2-7 TRBV13 CASSLGVHTYEQYF
TRBJ1-1 TRBV25-1 CASSEYRGYDTEAFF
TRBJ2-7 TRBV5-1 CASSLEGQSYEQYF
TRBJ2-3 TRBV14 CASPPGLAGRKQYF
TRBJ2-1 TRBV3-1/TRBV3-2 CASSSRAGGSSRSYNEQFF
TRBJ1-2 TRBV19 CASSQWGARDGGYTF
TRBJ2-7 TRBV20-1 CSARTGREQYF
TRBJ2-1 TRBV4-3 CASSQFSYNEQFF